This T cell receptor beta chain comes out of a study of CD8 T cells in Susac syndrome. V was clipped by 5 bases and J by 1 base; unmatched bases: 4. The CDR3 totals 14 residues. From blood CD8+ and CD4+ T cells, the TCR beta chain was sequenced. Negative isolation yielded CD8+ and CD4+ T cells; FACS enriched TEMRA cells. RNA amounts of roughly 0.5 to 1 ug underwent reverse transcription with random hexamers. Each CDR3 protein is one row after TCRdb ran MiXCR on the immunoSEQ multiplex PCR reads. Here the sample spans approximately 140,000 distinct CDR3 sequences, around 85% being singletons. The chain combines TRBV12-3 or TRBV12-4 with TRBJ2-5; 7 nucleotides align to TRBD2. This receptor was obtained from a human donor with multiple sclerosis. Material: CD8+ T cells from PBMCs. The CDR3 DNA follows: TGTGCCAGCAGTGTAGGACTAGTCCAAGAGACCCAGTACTTC. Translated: CASSVGLVQETQYF.